Listed here is a single T cell receptor beta chain. The sample originates from a study of cytomegalovirus exposure and HLA in healthy donors. The PCR had 60 Vbeta and 13 Jbeta primers. The repertoire was sequenced with immunoSEQ multiplex PCR; TCRdb's copy has only in-frame clones and lacks some. There are 90,000 or so clones in the sample; less than 80% occur only once, and 3% to 4% lies in the top ten. Sequencing was done on a sample of PBMCs. The source is a woman between 40 and 50 years old in good health and CMV-seronegative.

The CDR3 DNA reads as TGTGCCACCCTAGCGCCCACCTACGAGCAGTACTTC. Residues: CATLAPTYEQYF. The rearrangement uses TRBV19 and TRBJ2-7; perhaps TRBD2 as D (6 bases). Germline CDR1 is LNHDA and CDR2 is SQIVND (reference sequence). This CDR3 contains 12 residues. Trimming pared 10 bases from V and 2 bases from J, leaving 12 bases between.